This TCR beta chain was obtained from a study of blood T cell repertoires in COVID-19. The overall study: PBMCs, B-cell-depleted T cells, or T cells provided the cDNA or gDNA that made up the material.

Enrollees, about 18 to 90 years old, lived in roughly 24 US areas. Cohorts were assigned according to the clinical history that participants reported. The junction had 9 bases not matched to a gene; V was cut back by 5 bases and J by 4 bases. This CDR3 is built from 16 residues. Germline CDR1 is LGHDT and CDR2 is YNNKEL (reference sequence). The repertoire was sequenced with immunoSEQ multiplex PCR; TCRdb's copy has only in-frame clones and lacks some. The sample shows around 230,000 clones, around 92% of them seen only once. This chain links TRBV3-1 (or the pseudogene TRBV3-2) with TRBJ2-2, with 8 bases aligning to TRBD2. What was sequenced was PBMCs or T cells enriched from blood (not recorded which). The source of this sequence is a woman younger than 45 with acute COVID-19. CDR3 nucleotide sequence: TGTGCCAGCAGCGCCCGGGGGGGCCGGGTCACCGGGGAGCTGTTTTTT. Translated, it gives CASSARGGRVTGELFF.